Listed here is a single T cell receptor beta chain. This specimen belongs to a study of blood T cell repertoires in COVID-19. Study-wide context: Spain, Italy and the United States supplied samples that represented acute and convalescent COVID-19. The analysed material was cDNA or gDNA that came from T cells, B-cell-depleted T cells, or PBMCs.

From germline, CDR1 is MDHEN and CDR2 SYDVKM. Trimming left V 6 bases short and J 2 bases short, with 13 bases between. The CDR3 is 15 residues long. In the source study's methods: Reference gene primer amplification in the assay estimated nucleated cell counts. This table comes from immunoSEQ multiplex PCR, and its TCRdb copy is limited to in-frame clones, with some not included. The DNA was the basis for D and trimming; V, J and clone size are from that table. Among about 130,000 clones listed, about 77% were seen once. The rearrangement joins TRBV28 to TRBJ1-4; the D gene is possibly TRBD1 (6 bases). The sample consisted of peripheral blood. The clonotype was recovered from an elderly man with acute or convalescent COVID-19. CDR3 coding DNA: TGTGCCAGCAGGTCTACAGGGTCGACTAATGAAAAACTGTTTTTT. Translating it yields CASRSTGSTNEKLFF.